These 12 T cell receptor beta chains came from one sample sequenced in a study of identical twins. MiXCR, run by TCRdb on the 5' RACE reads, gives a single entry per CDR3 protein. The sample carries about 660,000 distinct CDR3 sequences, 8.5% to 9% recorded once. The sample was also linked to a second study, of yellow fever vaccine responses in identical twins.

Sequencing was done on a sample of PBMCs. The origin of the receptors is a woman in her late teens or twenties in good health.

This clonotype was seen a few times. The chain joins TRBV12-3 or TRBV12-4 to TRBJ1-2; D perhaps matches TRBD1 (5 bases). This CDR3 has 14 residues. V gave up 4 bases and J gave up 3 bases, with 12 bases separating them. Here the CDR3 DNA reads TGTGCCAGCAGTTCCCCGGACACCGACTATGGCTACACCTTC. The encoded protein is CASSSPDTDYGYTF.

This clonotype was recorded many times. The rearrangement uses TRBV12-3 or TRBV12-4 and TRBJ1-1; 7 bases line up with TRBD1. The CDR3 spans 14 residues. V was pared by 8 bases and J by 5 bases, with 11 bases of the junction left unmatched. CDR3 residues: CASVSTGWATEAFF. CDR3 nucleotide sequence: TGTGCCAGCGTCTCGACAGGGTGGGCGACTGAAGCTTTCTTT.

This clonotype was found once. The chain recombines TRBV20-1 with TRBJ2-3; D perhaps matches TRBD2 (6 bases). The V gene lost 1 base and the J gene lost 4 bases, with 9 bases spanning the gap. Germline CDR1 DFQATT, CDR2 SNEGSKA (reference sequence). The CDR3 loop spans 13 amino acids. CDR3 DNA sequence: TGCAGTGCTAGAGGCGGGGTGGCAGATACGCAGTATTTT. As protein: CSARGGVADTQYF.

This chain connects TRBV7-6 to TRBJ2-7; possible D gene TRBD2, 6 bases. The CDR3 covers 15 residues. CDR1 and CDR2 (germline): SGHVS, FNYEAQ. V was shortened by 3 bases and J by 4 bases, with 16 bases between the two germline ends. The CDR3 protein is CASSFKSSGEYEQYF. In nucleotides, the CDR3 is TGTGCCAGCAGCTTCAAGAGTAGCGGAGAATACGAGCAGTACTTC.

The J gene is TRBJ2-5, the V gene TRBV12-3 or TRBV12-4, with TRBD1 matching over 9 bases. The CDR3 runs to 15 residues. With 6 bases clipped from V and 5 bases from J, the junction kept 10 bases outside the gene matches. The CDR3 here is CASSQSTGGMETQYF. The CDR3 nucleotides are TGTGCCAGCAGCCAATCGACAGGGGGGATGGAGACCCAGTACTTC.

In its sample, this clonotype was seen a few times. This CDR3 is CASSPAGAPNTEAFF. Written as DNA, the CDR3 is TGTGCCAGCAGTCCCGCCGGGGCGCCGAACACTGAAGCTTTCTTT. The chain couples TRBV28 to TRBJ1-1, with D tentatively TRBD1 (5 bases). The CDR3 runs 15 residues. Germline assignment: CDR1 MDHEN and CDR2 SYDVKM. V was clipped by 5 bases and J by 1 base, with 14 bases between them.

V usage is TRBV6-5 and J usage is TRBJ2-1; 9 bases are shared with TRBD2. Per the germline V gene, CDR1 is MNHEY and CDR2 is SVGAGI. This CDR3 has 15 residues. V shed 1 base, J shed 7 bases, and the junction held 5 bases outside the gene matches. The CDR3 protein is CASSYFPSGDNEQFF. For the CDR3, the DNA is TGTGCCAGCAGTTACTTTCCTAGCGGGGATAATGAGCAGTTCTTC.

Only a few counts were recorded for this clonotype. V usage is TRBV10-3 and J usage is TRBJ2-7; D unresolved. The CDR3 runs to 11 residues. The ends were cut back, 6 bases at V and 6 bases at J, with 9 bases in the middle. CDR1 is ENHRY and CDR2 is SYGVKD in the germline V gene. The CDR3 DNA reads as TGTGCCATCAGCACATTGGGCGAGCAGTACTTC. Protein product: CAISTLGEQYF.

In this sample, this clonotype turned up a few times. CDR3 in amino acids: CASSIIRSDTQYF. The CDR3, as DNA: TGTGCCAGCAGCATAATAAGGTCAGATACGCAGTATTTT. The chain couples TRBV7-2 to TRBJ2-3; D gene ambiguous. The germline CDR1 and CDR2 sequences are SGHTA and FQGNSA. This CDR3 is built from 13 residues. The V gene lost 5 bases and the J gene lost 4 bases, with 10 bases spanning the gap.

To note about this clonotype: An end of the junction does not agree with germline; a read error may underlie this. The chain joins TRBV7-2 to TRBJ2-2, with D possibly matching TRBD2 (5 bases). Germline V gene data show CDR1 as SGHTA and CDR2 as FQGNSA. This CDR3 has 16 residues. This CDR3 reads CASNLPFGEFAGELFF. As DNA, the CDR3 is TGTGCCAGCAACTTACCCTTCGGGGAGTTTGCCGGGGAGCTGTTTTTT. The variable domain in full, with the rest retrieved from reference TRBV7-2 and TRBJ2-2, is GAGVSQSPSNKVTEKGKDVELRCDPISGHTALYWYRQSLGQGLEFLIYFQGNSAPDKSGLPSDRFSAERTGGSVSTLTIQRTQQEDSAVYLCASNLPFGEFAGELFFGEGSRLTVL.

In this sample, this clonotype turned up a few times. J is TRBJ2-3 and V is TRBV10-2; perhaps TRBD1 as D (5 bases). The CDR3 extends over 15 amino acids. Germline CDR1 WSHSY, CDR2 SAAADI. The germline V and J ends were trimmed by 6 bases and 2 bases, with 15 bases remaining between them. The CDR3 nucleotides read TGCGCCAGCAGACGCGCAGGGCAGGCCACAGATACGCAGTATTTT. This codes for CASRRAGQATDTQYF.

The rearrangement joins TRBV24-1 to TRBJ2-6, with TRBD1 as a possible D gene (5 bases). Trimming cost V 1 base and J 1 base, with 7 bases left between them. From germline, CDR1 is KGHDR and CDR2 SFDVKD. The CDR3 runs 16 residues. The CDR3 is CATSDFRGSGANVLTF. In DNA, the CDR3 is TGTGCCACCAGTGATTTTAGGGGATCTGGGGCCAACGTCCTGACTTTC.